This T cell receptor beta chain was recovered during a study of T cell responses to AZD1222 COVID-19 vaccine (dated by TCRdb to the early 2020s). As for the study more broadly: AZD1222 recipients whose second dose came at about 4 weeks and those whose second dose came at about 12 weeks were combined into one group, since spike-specific TCR depth and breadth did not differ between the two schedules. TCR sequencing was performed for roughly 250 trial participants, of whom roughly 200 were given two doses of AZD1222 and some 25 were given two doses of MenACWY control vaccine. Trial participants were enrolled by age into 18-55, 56-69 and 70-plus year subgroups, with approximately 160, 26 and 62 TCR-sequenced participants respectively. General conclusions and limits of the study: In the small 56-69-year group, the increase in depth fell short of significance, most likely because of low power. After two AZD1222 doses, both the breadth and the depth of spike-specific TCRs were significantly higher than at day 0 and than in MenACWY recipients. CD4 TCRs associated with the vaccine covered the entire spike protein, and the dominant responses were in regions 160-218 and 743-854. Participants were mostly white British and included more females than males, and it was suggested by the authors that clonal diversity may have been underestimated. Reportedly, close to half of the unique spike-specific TCRs recognized epitopes lying outside the regions that are mutated in the B.1.351 and B.1.1.7 variants. Because no day 14 peak-response samples were available, repertoires were characterized only after the peak T cell response. Conclusions about previously exposed vaccinees were limited because only a handful of AZD1222 recipients were SARS-CoV-2 seropositive at baseline.

Cut back by 2 bases and 6 bases, the V and J ends lie 14 bases apart. CDR3 length: 16 amino acids, cysteine to phenylalanine. The sequence is cut down to CDR3 DNA, 48 bases in frame from base 1. From a lookup of the germline V gene (reference sequence), CDR1 and CDR2 are SSHAT and FNYEAQ. On this clone itself: Its cognate antigen has yet to be identified. No base qualities exist here, and no much larger clone lies one base off it.

Sample time point, as interpreted from the label and publication: baseline before first vaccination. Vaccinee samples came from UK trials COV001 and COV002, including a single-blind randomized controlled phase 2/3 trial of AZD1222 (ChAdOx1 nCoV-19) in healthy adults. For TCRbeta chain sequencing, PBMC samples from trial participants were taken at day 0 and at day 28 after the second dose. The CDR3 regions of human TCRbeta chains were analyzed by immunosequencing. Per the authors' processing: Repertoire TCRs were matched against a reference library of SARS-CoV-2-specific TCRs generated with the MIRA antigen-specificity platform. Breadth was defined as the fraction of unique TCRs that were SARS-CoV-2-associated. Depth was defined as the fraction of total T cells that were SARS-CoV-2-associated. Each spike-specific TCR was assigned to its reactive spike region and to a CD4 or CD8 class using the MIRA data. Log10-transformed breadth and depth values were compared by one-way ANOVA with Sidak's multiple comparisons tests. TCRdb provides this immuneACCESS table in a form limited to in-frame rearrangements. Some clones are lacking; in checked studies, under half of them reflect an unresolved V gene, and why the rest are absent is not known. The V and J calls and clone size are taken from that table; D and trimming were inferred from the DNA. The sample includes 90,000 to 150,000 clones, with 80% to 95% observed a single time. Under 5.5% of the sample is in the top ten clones.

This sequence uses TRBV7-7 and TRBJ1-6; a confident D gene designation cannot be given. The sequence derives from an adult in good health. The input for sequencing was peripheral blood, taken on day 0 of AZD1222 vaccination. CDR3 sequence: CASSLPRLGGNSPLHF. Read as DNA, the sequence is TGTGCCAGCAGCTTACCCCGTTTAGGTGGTAATTCACCCCTCCACTTT. The full variable domain, completed from the reference TRBV7-7 and TRBJ1-6 proteins outside the CDR3, reads GAGVSQSPRYKVTKRGQDVTLRCDPISSHATLYWYQQALGQGPEFLTYFNYEAQPDKSGLPSDRFSAERPEGSISTLTIQRTEQRDSAMYRCASSLPRLGGNSPLHFGNGTRLTVT.